A single sample is the source of the 9 T cell receptor beta chains below, sequenced in a study of radiotherapy plus CTLA-4 blockade in lung cancer. Sequenced by immunoSEQ multiplex PCR; TCRdb stores in-frame clones only, minus some. The repertoire holds about 62,000 clones, with roughly three quarters as singletons. The sample in question was peripheral blood, obtained from a patient treated with radiotherapy plus ipilimumab. The receptors come from a human donor with non-small cell lung cancer who had a complete response to radiotherapy plus ipilimumab.

J is TRBJ1-1 and V is TRBV5-1; 11 nucleotides align to TRBD1. Trimming at V came to 2 bases and at J to 4 bases, leaving 7 bases not matched to a gene. Germline V CDR1 and CDR2: SGHRS, YFSETQ. The length of the CDR3 is 16 residues. The chain's CDR3 is CASSFGQGAYGTEAFF. The CDR3 coding sequence is TGCGCCAGCAGCTTCGGACAGGGGGCCTACGGCACTGAAGCTTTCTTT. Looking up the rest from reference TRBV5-1 and TRBJ1-1 gives the full variable domain: KAGVTQTPRYLIKTRGQQVTLSCSPISGHRSVSWYQQTPGQGLQFLFEYFSETQRNKGNFPGRFSGRQFSNSRSEMNVSTLELGDSALYLCASSFGQGAYGTEAFFGQGTRLTVV.

The chain joins TRBV28 to TRBJ2-5, with 11 nucleotides matching TRBD2. Unmatched junction bases numbered 5, after V lost 6 bases and J lost 5 bases. Germline V lookup: CDR1 MDHEN, CDR2 SYDVKM. This CDR3 region has 14 residues. The CDR3 DNA sequence: TGTGCCAGCAGCAGACTAGCGGGACGGGAGACCCAGTACTTC. It is translated as CASSRLAGRETQYF.

This clone was detected once. The V and J genes are TRBV5-5 and TRBJ1-4; no firm D call. Germline CDR1 is SGHKS and CDR2 is YYEKEE (reference sequence). V lost 0 bases to trimming and J lost 7 bases, with 7 bases between them. The length of the CDR3 is 13 residues. In DNA form, the CDR3 reads TGTGCCAGCAGCTTGGAATGGCTTGAAAAACTGTTTTTT. It encodes CASSLEWLEKLFF.

This chain joins TRBV20-1 and TRBJ2-7; the D gene is possibly TRBD1 (6 bases). The CDR3 has 11 amino acids. Trimming removed 7 bases from V and 3 bases from J, with 10 bases in between. The V gene's germline CDR1 is DFQATT and CDR2 SNEGSKA (reference sequence). The CDR3 loop is CSGTAGYEQYF. Here the CDR3 DNA reads TGCAGTGGGACAGCCGGCTACGAGCAGTACTTC.

The V gene is TRBV7-6, the J gene TRBJ2-1; D ambiguous. With 5 bases removed from V and 8 bases from J, the gap between germline ends came to 10 bases. Germline V gives CDR1 SGHVS, CDR2 FNYEAQ. This CDR3 has 12 amino acids. CDR3 sequence (DNA): TGTGCCAGCAGCCCGAGAGGTTATGAGCAGTTCTTC. Protein product: CASSPRGYEQFF.

There are a few counts of this clone. CDR3 DNA sequence: TGTGCCAGCAGTCCTACGGGAATCTATGGCTACACCTTC. It specifies CASSPTGIYGYTF. The chain joins TRBV6-6 to TRBJ1-2; D ambiguous. CDR1 and CDR2 (germline): MNHNY, SVGAGI (reference sequence). This CDR3 has 13 amino acids. Trimming cost V 5 bases and J 4 bases, with 11 bases left between them.

The chain couples TRBV7-2 to TRBJ2-2, with TRBD2 matching over 9 bases. This CDR3 is 17 amino acids long. Germline V gives CDR1 SGHTA, CDR2 FQGNSA. The junction had 12 bases not matched to a gene; V was cut back by 5 bases and J by 5 bases. The CDR3 coding sequence is TGTGCCAGCAGCATCCGCCGGCTAGCGGGGACGACCGGGGAGCTGTTTTTT. Encoded protein: CASSIRRLAGTTGELFF.

There are a few counts of this clone. In DNA, the CDR3 is TGTGCCAGCAGCTTTCGGACCCGGGGGGACATTCAGTACTTC. Translated, it gives CASSFRTRGDIQYF. This chain uses TRBV7-9 with TRBJ2-4, with 7 bases aligning to TRBD2. This CDR3 is 14 amino acids long. Germline assignment: CDR1 SEHNR and CDR2 FQNEAQ (reference sequence). Germline trimming cut 3 bases from V and 8 bases from J; bases unmatched to any gene: 7.

The chain is built from TRBV28 and TRBJ2-6, with a weak D call TRBD1 (5 bases). Per the germline V gene, CDR1 is MDHEN and CDR2 is SYDVKM. The CDR3 is 18 residues long. V was trimmed by 1 base and J by 3 bases, leaving 16 bases between them. The CDR3 region has the DNA TGTGCCAGCAGTTTATTAGGGGCCCCTAGGAATGGGGCCAACGTCCTGACTTTC. Protein: CASSLLGAPRNGANVLTF.